A single T cell receptor (beta chain) is shown here with its context. These data come from a study of blood T cell repertoires in COVID-19. CDR3 length equals 15 residues. Germline loops: CDR1 LNHDA, CDR2 SQIVND (reference sequence). Trimming cost V 6 bases and J 4 bases; bases outside gene matches: 6. Generated by immunoSEQ multiplex PCR, the TCRdb table keeps only in-frame clones and is missing some. The sample carries 120,000 to 150,000 clones, about 85% recorded once. The chain links TRBV19 to TRBJ2-2; the match to TRBD1 covers 9 bases. Sequencing input: peripheral blood. This clonotype was sampled from a woman in her thirties or forties with active or convalescent COVID-19. CDR3 protein: CASRRDRASTGELFF. Here the CDR3 DNA reads TGTGCCAGTAGGAGGGACAGGGCAAGCACCGGGGAGCTGTTTTTT.